The 2 T cell receptor beta chains below all came from one sample that was sequenced in a study of beta chain features in type 1 diabetes. Reverse transcribing all isolated RNA meant expressed TCRB transcripts were sequenced. Clones were read by immunoSEQ multiplex PCR, and TCRdb kept only the in-frame ones, dropping some. The sample records about 340,000 clones, 7% to 9% being singletons. Source material: central memory CD4+ T cells from blood. The receptor source for this set is a woman under 30 in good health.

This clone has a handful of counts. The chain employs TRBV7-2 and TRBJ1-2, with no clear D. Germline V gene data show CDR1 as SGHTA and CDR2 as FQGNSA. The V and J ends lost 1 base and 5 bases respectively, with 8 bases between them. CDR3 length equals 13 residues. CDR3 amino acids: CASSLDGIYGYTF. The CDR3 coding sequence is TGTGCCAGCAGCTTAGATGGGATTTATGGCTACACCTTC.

In DNA, the CDR3 is TGTGCCAGCAGTCCAACACAGGGAGCTGAAGCTTTCTTT. Its protein is CASSPTQGAEAFF. The chain uses TRBV6-5 and TRBJ1-1, with D possibly being TRBD1 (6 bases). The germline CDR1 and CDR2 sequences are MNHEY and SVGAGI. The CDR3 consists of 13 residues. Trimming shortened V by 5 bases and J by 6 bases, and 13 bases separated the two germline ends.